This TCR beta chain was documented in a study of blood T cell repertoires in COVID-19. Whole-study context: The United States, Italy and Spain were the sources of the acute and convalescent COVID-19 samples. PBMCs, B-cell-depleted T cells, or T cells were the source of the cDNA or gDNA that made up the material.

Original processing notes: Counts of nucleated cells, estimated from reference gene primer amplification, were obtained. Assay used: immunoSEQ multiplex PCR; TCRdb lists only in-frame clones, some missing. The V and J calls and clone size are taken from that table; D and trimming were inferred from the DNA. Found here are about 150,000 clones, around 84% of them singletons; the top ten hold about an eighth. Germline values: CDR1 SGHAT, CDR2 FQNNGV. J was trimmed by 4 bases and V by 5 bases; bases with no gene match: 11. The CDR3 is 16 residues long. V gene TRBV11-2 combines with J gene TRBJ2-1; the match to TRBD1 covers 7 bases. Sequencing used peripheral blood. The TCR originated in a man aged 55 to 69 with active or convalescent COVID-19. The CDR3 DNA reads TGTGCCAGCAGCAAGTACCGGGACAGTCGGTACAATGAGCAGTTCTTC. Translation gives CASSKYRDSRYNEQFF. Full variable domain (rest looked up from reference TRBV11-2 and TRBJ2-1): EAGVAQSPRYKIIEKRQSVAFWCNPISGHATLYWYQQILGQGPKLLIQFQNNGVVDDSQLPKDRFSAERLKGVDSTLKIQPAKLEDSAVYLCASSKYRDSRYNEQFFGPGTRLTVL.